The 21 T cell receptor beta chains below were found in one sample sequenced in a study of blood T cell repertoires in COVID-19. Assay used: immunoSEQ multiplex PCR; TCRdb lists only in-frame clones, some missing. The sample yields 150,000 or so clones, roughly 88% seen once. Sequenced material: peripheral blood. The receptors here all came from a man between 60 and 70 years old with COVID-19, enrolled during active disease.

The chain uses TRBV15 and TRBJ1-3; 9 bases agree with TRBD1. CDR1 and CDR2 (germline): LNHNV, YYDKDF (reference sequence). The CDR3 is made up of 19 amino acids. J lost 0 bases, V lost 0 bases, and 9 bases had no gene match. The CDR3 sequence: CATSRDDRGAPTSGNTIYF. CDR3 DNA sequence: TGTGCCACCAGCAGAGATGACAGGGGGGCTCCTACCTCTGGAAACACCATATATTTT.

This chain uses TRBV28 with TRBJ1-4; D unclear. Germline V gene lookup returns CDR1 MDHEN and CDR2 SYDVKM. Trimming pared 8 bases from V and 0 bases from J, leaving 7 bases between. The CDR3 has 13 amino acids. CDR3 DNA sequence: TGTGCCAGCTACACTACAACTAATGAAAAACTGTTTTTT. Protein: CASYTTTNEKLFF.

This clone was picked up a small number of times. A junction boundary mismatches the germline segment, possibly from a read error. The chain employs TRBV7-7 and TRBJ1-5, with a weak D call TRBD1 (6 bases). Germline lookup yields CDR1 SSHAT and CDR2 FNYEAQ (reference sequence). This CDR3 has 15 amino acids. The CDR3 region has the DNA TGTGCTAGCAGCTTAGATGGGACACTCAATCAGCCCCAGCATTTT. Its translation is CASSLDGTLNQPQHF.

The chain recombines TRBV5-1 with TRBJ2-5; 7 bases are a match to TRBD1. CDR1 SGHRS and CDR2 YFSETQ come from the germline V gene. The CDR3 runs to 13 residues. V dropped 4 bases and J dropped 6; count of bases not matched to a gene: 6. Here the CDR3 reads CASSTDREKTQYF. CDR3 coding DNA: TGCGCCAGCAGCACAGACAGGGAAAAGACCCAGTACTTC.

This sequence joins TRBV25-1 and TRBJ1-4, with 7 bases that match TRBD1. Germline V lookup: CDR1 MGHDK, CDR2 SYGVNS. V shed 7 bases, J shed 8 bases, and the junction held 13 bases outside the gene matches. CDR3 length: 15 residues. CDR3 sequence: CASITSTGENEKLFF. The CDR3 nucleotides are TGTGCCAGCATAACTTCTACAGGGGAGAACGAAAAACTGTTTTTT.

This clone appeared a few times. The rearrangement joins TRBV28 to TRBJ2-6; D uncertain. The CDR3 is made up of 15 amino acids. CDR1 MDHEN and CDR2 SYDVKM come from the germline V gene. Trimming took off 6 bases at V and 0 bases at J, with 9 bases between the two ends. The CDR3 spells CASRTTYSGANVLTF. In nucleotides, the CDR3 is TGTGCCAGCAGAACCACCTACTCTGGGGCCAACGTCCTGACTTTC. Full variable domain (outside the CDR3, taken from reference TRBV28 and TRBJ2-6): DVKVTQSSRYLVKRTGEKVFLECVQDMDHENMFWYRQDPGLGLRLIYFSYDVKMKEKGDIPEGYSVSREKKERFSLILESASTNQTSMYLCASRTTYSGANVLTFGAGSRLTVL.

The CDR3 coding sequence is TGTGCCAGCGGGGAACAGGGGTTATCCTACGAGCAGTACTTC. This encodes CASGEQGLSYEQYF. The chain uses TRBV28 and TRBJ2-7, with TRBD1 identical over 7 bases. Losses at the gene ends were 8 bases for V and 1 base for J; bases not matched to a gene: 8. The CDR3 covers 14 residues. Germline loops: CDR1 MDHEN, CDR2 SYDVKM.

CDR3 in amino acids: CASSTILYGYTF. CDR3 nucleotides: TGTGCCAGCAGTACAATCCTCTATGGCTACACCTTC. The chain carries TRBV7-9 and TRBJ1-2; D is uncertain. Looked up from germline, CDR1 is SEHNR and CDR2 is FQNEAQ (reference sequence). Trimming took 6 bases from V and 4 from J, leaving 9 bases between them. This CDR3 region has 12 residues.

The rearrangement joins TRBV3-1 (or the pseudogene TRBV3-2) to TRBJ1-1; D possibly corresponds to TRBD1 (6 bases). Trimming cost V 1 base and J 3 bases, with 12 bases left between them. CDR1 is LGHDT, CDR2 YNNKEL, per germline (reference sequence). This CDR3 spans 15 amino acids. This CDR3 is CASSQGAAGDTEAFF. The CDR3 DNA is TGTGCCAGCAGCCAAGGGGCGGCAGGGGACACTGAAGCTTTCTTT.

This clone was seen a few times. V gene TRBV29-1 combines with J gene TRBJ2-2, with D tentatively TRBD2 (6 bases). With 7 bases removed from V and 4 bases from J, the gap between germline ends came to 13 bases. This CDR3 has 13 amino acids. Germline V gives CDR1 SQVTM, CDR2 ANQGSEA. CDR3: CSARGTSTGELFF. The CDR3, as DNA: TGCAGCGCCCGGGGGACCTCCACCGGGGAGCTGTTTTTT.

This chain connects TRBV15 to TRBJ1-2; D might be TRBD1 (6 bases). The V end lost 5 bases, the J end lost 2 bases, and 12 bases lay between the germline ends. The CDR3 consists of 14 residues. Per the germline V gene, CDR1 is LNHNV and CDR2 is YYDKDF (reference sequence). The CDR3 region is CATSGGGQNYGYTF. CDR3 coding DNA: TGTGCCACCAGCGGTGGCGGACAGAACTATGGCTACACCTTC. The full variable domain, its missing parts supplied by reference TRBV15 and TRBJ1-2, is DAMVIQNPRYQVTQFGKPVTLSCSQTLNHNVMYWYQQKSSQAPKLLFHYYDKDFNNEADTPDNFQSRRPNTSFCFLDIRSPGLGDTAMYLCATSGGGQNYGYTFGSGTRLTVV.

The table lists this clone with a few counts. This chain joins TRBV15 and TRBJ2-5; D gene uncertain. The CDR3 totals 13 residues. Germline V gives CDR1 LNHNV, CDR2 YYDKDF (reference sequence). Trimming took 0 bases from V and 4 from J, leaving 6 bases between them. The CDR3 DNA is TGTGCCACCAGCAGAGATCTCGGAGAGACCCAGTACTTC. Encoded protein: CATSRDLGETQYF. The full variable domain, in which reference TRBV15 and TRBJ2-5 provide the parts outside the CDR3, is DAMVIQNPRYQVTQFGKPVTLSCSQTLNHNVMYWYQQKSSQAPKLLFHYYDKDFNNEADTPDNFQSRRPNTSFCFLDIRSPGLGDTAMYLCATSRDLGETQYFGPGTRLLVL.

This chain joins TRBV5-4 and TRBJ1-1, with D tentatively TRBD1 (5 bases). CDR1 is SGHNT and CDR2 is YYREEE in the germline V gene (reference sequence). This CDR3 has 13 residues. Trimming cost V 5 bases and J 4 bases, with 12 bases left between them. The CDR3 loop reads CASRLGGGTEAFF. The CDR3 nucleotides read TGTGCCAGCAGACTGGGGGGGGGCACTGAAGCTTTCTTT.

The V gene is TRBV24-1, the J gene TRBJ1-4; 7 bases fit TRBD1. With V trimmed by 7 bases and J by 4 bases, 2 bases remained unmatched. Germline V gene sequence: CDR1 KGHDR, CDR2 SFDVKD. The CDR3 length is 13 residues. The CDR3 loop reads CATRGQNNEKLFF. In DNA, the CDR3 is TGTGCCACCAGGGGACAGAATAATGAAAAACTGTTTTTT.

This clone was observed a handful of times. The rearrangement uses TRBV3-1 (or the pseudogene TRBV3-2) and TRBJ2-7, with 9 nucleotides matching TRBD1. This CDR3 contains 14 residues. The J segment lost 6 bases and the V segment lost 5 bases, leaving 8 bases of the junction unmatched. Germline loops: CDR1 LGHDT, CDR2 YNNKEL (reference sequence). The CDR3 is CASSSGTGIFEQYF. CDR3 DNA sequence: TGTGCCAGCAGCTCCGGGACAGGGATTTTCGAGCAGTACTTC.

V is TRBV28 and J is TRBJ1-4; weak D call: TRBD1 (5 bases). Germline CDR1 and CDR2: MDHEN and SYDVKM. Between the trimmed V and J ends, which lost 6 bases and 4 bases, there was a span of 12 bases. The CDR3 runs 14 residues. DNA for the CDR3: TGTGCCAGCAGCACCGGGGGGATTAATGAAAAACTGTTTTTT. The encoded protein is CASSTGGINEKLFF.

The chain uses TRBV6-5 and TRBJ2-7; D is perhaps TRBD2 (7 bases). V lost 6 bases and J 7 bases, leaving 22 bases between the germline ends. The CDR3 is 15 residues long. Germline V gene sequence: CDR1 MNHEY, CDR2 SVGAGI. DNA of the CDR3: TGTGCCAGCAGCCCCCCCGGCCGGCGGGGGCAGGAGCAGTACTTC. As protein: CASSPPGRRGQEQYF.

This clone was observed once. Germline and junction disagree at one end, which may indicate a read error. In DNA, the CDR3 is TGTGCTAGCAGCTCCGGGGGGGCGGGGACCCAGTACTTC. Its protein product is CASSSGGAGTQYF. V gene TRBV7-7 combines with J gene TRBJ2-5; 8 bases agree with TRBD2. In germline, CDR1 is SSHAT, CDR2 FNYEAQ (reference sequence). This CDR3 has 13 residues.

The chain links TRBV11-1 to TRBJ2-1, with a tentative D call TRBD1 (5 bases). This CDR3 contains 16 residues. Trimming stripped 6 bases from V and 1 base from J, with 16 bases between. The V gene's germline CDR1 is SGHAT and CDR2 FQDESV (reference sequence). CDR3 sequence (DNA): TGTGCCAGCAGTCGCAGGGCTGCCGATTCCTACAATGAGCAGTTCTTC. This translates into CASSRRAADSYNEQFF. The entire variable domain, with the rest obtained from reference TRBV11-1 and TRBJ2-1, is as follows: EAEVAQSPRYKITEKSQAVAFWCDPISGHATLYWYRQILGQGPELLVQFQDESVVDDSQLPKDRFSAERLKGVDSTLKIQPAELGDSAMYLCASSRRAADSYNEQFFGPGTRLTVL.

This clone was counted once. The chain carries TRBV16 and TRBJ1-5; D uncertain. This CDR3 is 15 amino acids long. The V gene's germline CDR1 is KGHSY and CDR2 FQNENV. Trimming stripped 4 bases from V and 6 bases from J, with 16 bases between. The CDR3 sequence is CASSPTPLVRQPQHF. The CDR3 coding sequence is TGTGCCAGCAGCCCCACCCCACTGGTCCGTCAGCCCCAGCATTTT.

This chain joins TRBV24-1 and TRBJ2-6; 9 bases map to TRBD1. The CDR3 spans 16 residues. Looked up from germline, CDR1 is KGHDR and CDR2 is SFDVKD. The V and J ends lost 9 bases and 3 bases, in that order; junction bases with no gene match: 8. The CDR3 reads CATSGTGYGGANVLTF. The CDR3 coding sequence is TGTGCCACCTCCGGGACAGGGTATGGTGGGGCCAACGTCCTGACTTTC.